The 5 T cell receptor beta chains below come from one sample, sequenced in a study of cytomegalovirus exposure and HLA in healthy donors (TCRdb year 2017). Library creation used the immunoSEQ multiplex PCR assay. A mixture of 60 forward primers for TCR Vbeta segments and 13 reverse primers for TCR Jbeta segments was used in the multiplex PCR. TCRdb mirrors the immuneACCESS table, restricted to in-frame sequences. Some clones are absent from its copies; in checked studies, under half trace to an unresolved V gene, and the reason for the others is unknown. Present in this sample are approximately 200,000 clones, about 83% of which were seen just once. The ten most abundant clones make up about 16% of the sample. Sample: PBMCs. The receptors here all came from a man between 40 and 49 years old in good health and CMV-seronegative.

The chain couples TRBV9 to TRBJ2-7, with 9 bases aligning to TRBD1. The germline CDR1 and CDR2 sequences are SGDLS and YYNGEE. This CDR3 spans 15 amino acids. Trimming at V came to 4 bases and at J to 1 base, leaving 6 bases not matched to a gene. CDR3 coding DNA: TGTGCCAGCAGCCTCCGGGACAGGGAGTCCTACGAGCAGTACTTC. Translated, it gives CASSLRDRESYEQYF.

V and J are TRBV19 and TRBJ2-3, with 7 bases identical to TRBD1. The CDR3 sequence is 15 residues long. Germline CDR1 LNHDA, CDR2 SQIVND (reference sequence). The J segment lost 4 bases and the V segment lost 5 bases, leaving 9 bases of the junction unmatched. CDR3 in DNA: TGTGCCAGTAGTCCCTACCAGACAGGGTCAGATACGCAGTATTTT. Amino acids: CASSPYQTGSDTQYF.

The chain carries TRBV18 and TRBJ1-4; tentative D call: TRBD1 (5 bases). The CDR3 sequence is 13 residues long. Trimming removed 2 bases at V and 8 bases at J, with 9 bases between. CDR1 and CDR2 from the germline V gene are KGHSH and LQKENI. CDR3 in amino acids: CASSPGTLEKLFF. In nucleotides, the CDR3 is TGTGCCAGCTCACCAGGGACTTTGGAAAAACTGTTTTTT.

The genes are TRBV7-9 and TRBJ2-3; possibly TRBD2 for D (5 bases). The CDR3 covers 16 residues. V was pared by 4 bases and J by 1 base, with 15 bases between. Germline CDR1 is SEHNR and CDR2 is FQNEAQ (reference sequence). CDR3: CASSYPSNGGTDTQYF. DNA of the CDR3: TGTGCCAGCAGCTACCCATCGAACGGGGGCACAGATACGCAGTATTTT.

This chain's CDR3 is CASSTGYNTGELFF. For the CDR3, the DNA is TGTGCCAGCAGTACAGGGTACAACACCGGGGAGCTGTTTTTT. The chain links TRBV28 to TRBJ2-2; D possibly corresponds to TRBD1 (6 bases). V gave up 5 bases and J gave up 2 bases, with 9 bases separating them. This CDR3 spans 14 amino acids. Germline CDR1 reads MDHEN; CDR2 reads SYDVKM.